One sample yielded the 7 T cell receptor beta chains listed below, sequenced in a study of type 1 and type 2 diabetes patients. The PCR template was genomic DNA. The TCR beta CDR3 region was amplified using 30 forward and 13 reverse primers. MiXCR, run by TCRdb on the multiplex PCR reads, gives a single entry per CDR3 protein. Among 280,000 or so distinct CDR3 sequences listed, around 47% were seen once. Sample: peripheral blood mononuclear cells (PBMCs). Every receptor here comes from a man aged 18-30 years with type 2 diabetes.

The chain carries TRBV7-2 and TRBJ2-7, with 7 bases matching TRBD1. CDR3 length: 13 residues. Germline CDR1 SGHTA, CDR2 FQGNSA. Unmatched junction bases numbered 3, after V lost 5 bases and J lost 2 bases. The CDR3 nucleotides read TGTGCCAGCAGCCAAGGGACAGCCTACGAGCAGTACTTC. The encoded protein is CASSQGTAYEQYF. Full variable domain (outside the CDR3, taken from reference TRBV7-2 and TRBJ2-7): GAGVSQSPSNKVTEKGKDVELRCDPISGHTALYWYRQSLGQGLEFLIYFQGNSAPDKSGLPSDRFSAERTGGSVSTLTIQRTQQEDSAVYLCASSQGTAYEQYFGPGTRLTVT.

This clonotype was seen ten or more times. Here the CDR3 reads CSARVVDSGTEAFF. The CDR3 bases are TGCAGTGCTAGAGTAGTGGACAGCGGGACTGAAGCTTTCTTT. J is TRBJ1-1 and V is TRBV20-1, with a possible D match to TRBD1 (6 bases). The length of the CDR3 is 14 residues. Germline CDR1 is DFQATT and CDR2 is SNEGSKA (reference sequence). The germline V and J ends were trimmed by 1 base and 5 bases, with 14 bases remaining between them.

The CDR3, as DNA: TGTGCCAGCAAAGGGGTGGATGTCCCCTACGAGCAGTACTTC. The encoded protein is CASKGVDVPYEQYF. The V call is TRBV19, the J call TRBJ2-7; possible D gene TRBD1, 5 bases. The CDR3 is 14 amino acids. Per the germline V gene, CDR1 is LNHDA and CDR2 is SQIVND (reference sequence). V lost 9 bases, J lost 2 bases, and 17 bases lay in between. Looking up the rest from reference TRBV19 and TRBJ2-7 gives the full variable domain: DGGITQSPKYLFRKEGQNVTLSCEQNLNHDAMYWYRQDPGQGLRLIYYSQIVNDFQKGDIAEGYSVSREKKESFPLTVTSAQKNPTAFYLCASKGVDVPYEQYFGPGTRLTVT.

The CDR3 sequence is CASSSLRSQHF. The DNA of the CDR3 is TGTGCCAGCAGTTCCCTTAGGTCCCAGCATTTT. The rearrangement joins TRBV6-6 to TRBJ1-5; D is undetermined. The V gene's germline CDR1 is MNHNY and CDR2 SVGAGI (reference sequence). The CDR3 loop spans 11 amino acids. V lost 4 bases and J 11 bases, leaving 9 bases between the germline ends.

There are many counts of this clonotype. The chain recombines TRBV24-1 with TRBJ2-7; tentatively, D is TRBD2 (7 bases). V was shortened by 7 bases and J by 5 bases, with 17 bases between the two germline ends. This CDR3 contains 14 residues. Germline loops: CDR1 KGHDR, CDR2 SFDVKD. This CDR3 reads CATSLGGRGDEQYF. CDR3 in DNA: TGTGCCACCAGCCTAGGAGGGAGGGGGGACGAGCAGTACTTC.

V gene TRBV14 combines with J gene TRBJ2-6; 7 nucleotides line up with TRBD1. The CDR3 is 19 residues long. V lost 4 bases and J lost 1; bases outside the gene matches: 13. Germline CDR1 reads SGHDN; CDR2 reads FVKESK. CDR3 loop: CASSRLTGQRTSGANVLTF. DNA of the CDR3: TGTGCCAGCAGCCGCCTAACGGGACAGCGGACGTCTGGGGCCAACGTCCTGACTTTC.

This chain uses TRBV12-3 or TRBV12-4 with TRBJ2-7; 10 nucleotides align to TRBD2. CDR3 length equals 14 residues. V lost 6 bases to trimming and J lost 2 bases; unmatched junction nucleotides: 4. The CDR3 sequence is CASSEREGAYEQYF. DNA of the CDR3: TGTGCCAGCAGCGAGCGGGAGGGCGCCTACGAGCAGTACTTC.